Below are 3 T cell receptor beta chains sequenced from a single sample in a study of read filtering for tumor transcriptome and immune sequencing. From approximately 400 ng of RNA, a library with molecular barcoded alpha/delta and beta/gamma adaptors was made. TCRdb passed the reads through MiXCR, listing each CDR3 protein once. This sample has some 40,000 distinct CDR3 sequences; roughly 13% occur once, and the top ten carry 6% to 7%. Sequences were obtained from a population of CD138-negative cells sorted from bone marrow. Receptors were obtained from a donor aged 40 or over with multiple myeloma.

This clonotype was counted at least ten times. CDR3 sequence: CASSLEGLYEQYF. The CDR3 bases are TGTGCCAGCAGCTTAGAGGGACTTTACGAGCAGTACTTC. This chain joins TRBV7-9 and TRBJ2-7, with D maybe TRBD2 (6 bases). V lost 1 base to trimming and J lost 4 bases, with 8 bases between them. CDR1 SEHNR and CDR2 FQNEAQ come from the germline V gene (reference sequence). The CDR3 has 13 residues.

This clonotype was detected many times. The chain carries TRBV27 and TRBJ2-1, with D possibly being TRBD1 (6 bases). Looked up from germline, CDR1 is MNHEY and CDR2 is SMNVEV (reference sequence). V lost 6 bases and J 5 bases, leaving 17 bases between the germline ends. The CDR3 consists of 15 residues. In DNA, the CDR3 is TGTGCCAGCAGAGACGCCGGGACAAATAACAATGAGCAGTTCTTC. Protein sequence: CASRDAGTNNNEQFF.

This clonotype was seen at least ten times. The chain joins TRBV7-9 to TRBJ1-1; the D gene is possibly TRBD1 (6 bases). The CDR3 is 13 residues long. Germline-derived CDR1 and CDR2 are SEHNR and FQNEAQ (reference sequence). V lost 4 bases and J lost 5, with 11 bases in between. The CDR3 DNA is TGTGCCAGCAGCTCTACAGGGTTTACTGAAGCTTTCTTT. Translation gives CASSSTGFTEAFF.